This T cell receptor (beta chain) was identified in a study of vaccination and CD4 T cells after COVID-19. Background on the study: Nasal swab PCR detected SARS-CoV-2 in convalescent patients, who comprised under ten mild cases and one severe case. The authors used overlapping spike peptides from SARS-CoV-2, HCoV-NL63, HCoV-OC43 and HCoV-229E to stimulate cells.

A remark on this clonotype: Its antigen is unidentified.

Treatment specified: roughly nine-day PBMC culture with coronavirus spike peptide pools or control peptides (ViraFEST assay). Days 3 and 7 saw half the medium replaced with fresh IL-2 medium. An Oncomine TCR Beta short-read assay was used to sequence the DNA from cultured CD4+ T cells. Each CDR3 protein gets one entry after TCRdb re-called the PCR reads with MiXCR. The repertoire holds approximately 10,000 distinct CDR3 sequences, roughly 51% seen once, with roughly 29% in the top ten. Study-wide results and caveats: No early post-infection timepoints were studied, and convalescent patients studied were relatively few.

The CDR3 runs 15 residues. The V segment lost 7 bases and the J segment 3 bases; nucleotides outside the gene matches: 10. Germline values: CDR1 MNHEY, CDR2 SVGEGT. The V gene is TRBV6-2 or TRBV6-3, the J gene TRBJ1-2; 8 nucleotides match TRBD1. The sequenced sample consisted of CD4+ T cells from blood, cultured in vitro. The source of this sequence is a human donor who had recovered from COVID-19. CDR3 nucleotides: TGTGCCAGCAATTTCAGGGGGCTAAGGGACTATGGCTACACCTTC. It translates to CASNFRGLRDYGYTF.